Sequencing of this TCR beta chain was carried out in a study of Ad26.COV2.S vaccination and SARS-CoV-2 variants. Study context: The study gave Ad26.COV2.S intramuscularly, once or twice 56 days apart.

Indicated treatment: approximately 18 received Ad26.COV2.S at low or high dose, single or two shots; roughly 5 received placebo; per-sample allocation not given. At day 63 after the first vaccine or placebo injection, samples were drawn. This adult donor, from Boston, was 18-55 years old. Of note for this clone: The target antigen is unknown.

Clones were sequenced by immunoSEQ multiplex PCR, and TCRdb holds only the in-frame ones, with some missing. The sample lists around 450,000 clones, around 90% occurring once. Whole-study findings and limits: The authors reported substantial breadth in spike-specific CD8+ and CD4+ T cell responses after vaccination.

This sequence was found in a person aged 18-60 years who received the Ad26.COV2.S COVID-19 vaccine or a placebo. The starting material was peripheral blood, obtained in a trial of Ad26.COV2.S vaccine versus placebo.

DNA of the CDR3: TGTGCCACAGAAAGGGACACTGAAGCTTTCTTT. It encodes CATERDTEAFF. This rearrangement joins TRBV15 to TRBJ1-1; D is uncertain. This CDR3 comprises 11 residues. Germline assignment: CDR1 LNHNV and CDR2 YYDKDF (reference sequence). V dropped 9 bases and J dropped 3 bases, with 8 bases sitting between them.